The TCR beta chain under discussion was sequenced for a study of human T cells and chemical hapten exposure (dated by TCRdb to about 2021). Concerning the study at large: For sensitization, 2% DPC in acetone was applied to a roughly 2 cm by roughly 2 cm area of upper inner arm skin. Throughout the study period of 20 to 25 weeks, patients also received therapeutic DPC doses to the scalp every week. Patch testing was performed on the upper back with Finn chambers containing 0.01% DPC, and the patch tests were scored after 6 days according to International Contact Dermatitis Research Group standards. Most of the patients in the cohort were female, and the cohort covered alopecia areata with under or over 50% scalp involvement, alopecia totalis and alopecia universalis. Libraries were combined into a pool for sequencing, and differences in TCR yield between samples came mainly from small differences in library volumes within the pool. In alopecia patients, the study followed how the peripheral blood TCR repertoire changed in vivo over primary and secondary sensitization to diphenylcyclopropenone (DPC), a hapten. Blood samples were taken from patients before sensitization (week 0) and at 2, 6 and about 24 weeks after DPC sensitization. Blood for TCR sequencing was provided by twenty-nine alopecia patients at one to four time points (pre-sensitization, 2, 6 and 24 weeks). General findings and caveats noted by the study authors: Because every patient had alopecia, a presumed autoimmune disease, the patients' immune response might differ from that of healthy individuals. After repeated subsampling, changes were observed in the strength of the expansion versus patch-test correlation and in the threshold at which the correlation became significant. Compared with pre-sensitization or healthy control sets, expanded TCRs formed significantly more large CDR3 similarity clusters, which is consistent with antigen-driven responses. DPC sensitization did not change how many TCRs were above 1 in 1000 frequency, and no evidence was found of alterations in global repertoire structure. The number of PT1 expanded TCRs positively correlated with patch test score, significant at thresholds 8, 16 and 32 but not 4.

The library was built by means of RACE. The listed sequencing device is NextSeq 500. During library preparation, unique molecular identifiers were attached to individual cDNA molecules so that TCRs could be counted in a quantitative, reproducible way. For every blood RNA sample, sequencing covered both the TCR alpha and TCR beta chains. As for the original processing: A median of approximately 100,000 TCRs per sample was observed, with a range of about 20,000 to 750,000. The Decombinator software suite was used to annotate V, J and CDR3 in the TCR reads. Every sample was subsampled to the same number of TCRs (28,000) for the PS versus PT1 abundance plots. TCRs were defined as expanded if absent before sensitization and observed at least eight times at the 2-week time point. In TCRdb, the public reads were trimmed at Q25 with fastp and aligned with MiXCR, with productive beta chains retained. Every distinct CDR3 protein forms one entry, paired with its most common genes and DNA. These V and J calls originate from TCRdb's pipeline instead of the authors' own analysis. This sample is represented by roughly 380,000 distinct CDR3 sequences; 4.5% to 5.5% of them were singletons. The ten largest clonotypes hold just over 2.5% of the sample.

Note on this clonotype: Its antigen specificity is not known. No much larger clone exists at a distance of one base, and base qualities are not known.

Explained via the paper, the time point label denotes: pre-sensitization, week 0. The sample's treatment or condition label is to be understood as: therapeutic diphenylcyclopropenone sensitization with weekly scalp DPC. At each patch-test visit, blood was drawn before the patch test was applied. Eligible patients were aged 18 to 70, diagnosed with alopecia, deemed suitable for DPC therapy, and excluded if pregnant. Total RNA was extracted from unfractionated whole blood that had been collected in Tempus Blood RNA tubes. The starting material was whole blood, obtained in connection with sensitization to the hapten diphenylcyclopropenone (DPC). The TCR was taken from a woman aged 50 to 60 with alopecia areata. Some clones in this sample may be carry-over from other donors' samples.

The DNA sequence reads TGTGCCAGCAGTTTTGACTCGTCGTTATACAATGAGCAGTTCTTC. This yields the protein CASSFDSSLYNEQFF. The sequence joins TRBV27 to TRBJ2-1; no D gene can be assigned with confidence. Taken from the germline V gene (reference sequence), the CDR1 and CDR2 loops are MNHEY and SMNVEV. Trimming removed 3 bases from V and 4 bases from J, leaving 13 bases between the germline ends. There are 15 amino acids in the CDR3, from cysteine to phenylalanine inclusive. Only the CDR3 DNA is retained, 45 bases long and in frame from the first base.